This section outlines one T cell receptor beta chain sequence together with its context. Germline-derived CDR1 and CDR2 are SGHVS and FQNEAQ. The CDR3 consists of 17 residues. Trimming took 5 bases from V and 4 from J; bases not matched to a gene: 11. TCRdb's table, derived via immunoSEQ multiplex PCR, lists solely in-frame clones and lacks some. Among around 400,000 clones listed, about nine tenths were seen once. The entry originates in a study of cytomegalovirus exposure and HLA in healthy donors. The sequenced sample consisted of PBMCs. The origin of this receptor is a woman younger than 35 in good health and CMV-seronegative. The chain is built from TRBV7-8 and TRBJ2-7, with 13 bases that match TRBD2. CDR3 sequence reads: CASSQRGLAGFMYEQYF. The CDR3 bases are TGTGCCAGCAGCCAGAGGGGACTAGCGGGATTTATGTACGAGCAGTACTTC.